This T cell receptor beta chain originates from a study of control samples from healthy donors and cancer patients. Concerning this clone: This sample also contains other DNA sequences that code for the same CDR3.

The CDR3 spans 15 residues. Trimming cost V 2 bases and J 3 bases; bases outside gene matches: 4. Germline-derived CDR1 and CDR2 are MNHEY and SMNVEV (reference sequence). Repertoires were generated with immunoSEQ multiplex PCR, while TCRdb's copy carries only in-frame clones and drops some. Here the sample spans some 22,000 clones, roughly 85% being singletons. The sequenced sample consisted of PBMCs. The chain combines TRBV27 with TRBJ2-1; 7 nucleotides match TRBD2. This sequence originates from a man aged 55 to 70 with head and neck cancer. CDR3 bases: TGTGCCAGCAGTTTAGGCGGGAGAGGCTACAATGAGCAGTTCTTC. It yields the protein CASSLGGRGYNEQFF.